What follows are 30 T cell receptor beta chains derived from one specimen sequenced in a study of blood T cell repertoires in COVID-19 (dated by TCRdb to 2018 to 2020). The method behind the library was the immunoSEQ multiplex PCR assay. Not all clones reach the TCRdb copy of this immuneACCESS table, which keeps in-frame sequences only. Checked studies attribute under half of the gap to unresolved V genes and leave the rest unexplained. This sample lists fewer than 150,000 clones; around 83% were detected once. The top ten clones comprise 18% of the sample. The sequenced sample consisted of PBMCs or T cells enriched from blood (not recorded which). Source of these receptors: a man aged 30 to 39 who had recovered from COVID-19.

This clone was picked up one time. V gene TRBV7-2 combines with J gene TRBJ2-3, with 9 positions matching TRBD2. There are 16 residues in the CDR3. J was trimmed by 0 bases and V by 3 bases; bases with no gene match: 4. The V gene's germline CDR1 is SGHTA and CDR2 FQGNSA. The CDR3 loop reads CASSFRLAASTDTQYF. CDR3 nucleotide sequence: TGTGCCAGCAGCTTCCGACTAGCGGCTAGCACAGATACGCAGTATTTT.

The rearrangement uses TRBV5-1 and TRBJ2-3, with TRBD1 as a possible D gene (7 bases). The germline V and J ends were trimmed by 2 bases and 0 bases, with 10 bases remaining between them. Germline lookup yields CDR1 SGHRS and CDR2 YFSETQ. The CDR3 is 15 residues long. CDR3 nucleotide sequence: TGCGCCAGCAGCTTACAGGGGACTAGCACAGATACGCAGTATTTT. This encodes CASSLQGTSTDTQYF.

In its sample, this clone was seen a few times. V usage is TRBV3-1 (or the pseudogene TRBV3-2) and J usage is TRBJ2-1; the match to TRBD2 covers 9 bases. The germline V gene encodes CDR1 LGHDT and CDR2 YNNKEL (reference sequence). V was pared by 4 bases and J by 4 bases, with 8 bases of the junction left unmatched. The CDR3 is 16 residues long. The CDR3 sequence: CASSPFGGRGYNEQFF. The CDR3 DNA follows: TGTGCCAGCAGCCCATTCGGCGGGAGGGGGTACAATGAGCAGTTCTTC.

The rearrangement joins TRBV12-3 or TRBV12-4 to TRBJ1-2, with D perhaps matching TRBD1 (5 bases). The CDR3 contains 11 residues. V shed 4 bases and J shed 6 bases, with 6 bases lying between them. CDR3 DNA: TGTGCCAGCAGTTCGGACAATGGCTACACCTTC. Translating gives CASSSDNGYTF.

CDR3 protein: CAISHPETSTDTQYF. For the CDR3, the DNA is TGTGCCATCAGTCACCCCGAGACTAGCACAGATACGCAGTATTTT. The rearrangement links TRBV10-3 to TRBJ2-3; D gene uncertain. V was shortened by 5 bases and J by 0 bases, with 12 bases between the two germline ends. In germline, CDR1 is ENHRY, CDR2 SYGVKD. The CDR3 runs to 15 residues.

A few counts support this clone. The genes are TRBV9 and TRBJ2-1; 7 positions agree with TRBD1. This CDR3 spans 16 amino acids. After removal of 4 bases from V and 3 bases from J, the junction contained 10 bases not matched to a gene. Per the germline V gene, CDR1 is SGDLS and CDR2 is YYNGEE. CDR3 DNA sequence: TGTGCCAGCAGCCCCCGTGGGACAGCGATCTACAATGAGCAGTTCTTC. The encoded protein is CASSPRGTAIYNEQFF.

A few counts support this clone. CDR3 sequence: CASSPQGQGPYEQYF. The CDR3 coding sequence is TGTGCCAGCTCACCCCAAGGACAGGGACCCTACGAGCAGTACTTC. The genes are TRBV18 and TRBJ2-7, with 8 bases that match TRBD1. The J segment lost 2 bases and the V segment lost 3 bases, leaving 6 bases of the junction unmatched. CDR3 length: 15 residues. Germline V gene sequence: CDR1 KGHSH, CDR2 LQKENI.

This clone has only a few counts. Other DNA sequences in this specimen translate into the identical CDR3. The CDR3 here is CASSRGLAGADTQYF. The CDR3 DNA follows: TGCGCCAGCAGCCGTGGCCTAGCGGGAGCTGATACGCAGTATTTT. The chain joins TRBV4-1 to TRBJ2-3, with 10 bases matching TRBD2. The CDR3 contains 15 residues. J was trimmed by 6 bases and V by 4 bases; bases with no gene match: 7. The germline V gene encodes CDR1 MGHRA and CDR2 YSYEKL.

The V gene is TRBV11-2, the J gene TRBJ2-2, with a possible D match to TRBD1 (6 bases). Per germline, CDR1 SGHAT and CDR2 FQNNGV. This CDR3 has 14 amino acids. The V gene lost 5 bases and the J gene lost 3 bases, with 10 bases spanning the gap. The DNA of the CDR3 is TGTGCCAGCAGCCGAAACAGGGACACCGGGGAGCTGTTTTTT. This codes for CASSRNRDTGELFF.

The chain has TRBV4-1 and TRBJ2-3; 7 bases are a match to TRBD2. Germline V lookup: CDR1 MGHRA, CDR2 YSYEKL. After removal of 1 base from V and 6 bases from J, the junction contained 13 bases not matched to a gene. The CDR3 contains 17 residues. The CDR3 DNA reads TGCGCCAGCAGCCAAGGCATTATACAGCGGGGTCGGGATACGCAGTATTTT. Encoded protein: CASSQGIIQRGRDTQYF.

V gene TRBV6-5 combines with J gene TRBJ2-7, with TRBD2 identical over 11 bases. The V and J ends lost 8 bases and 3 bases, in that order; junction bases with no gene match: 9. Germline V gene sequence: CDR1 MNHEY, CDR2 SVGAGI. This CDR3 comprises 15 residues. CDR3 region: CASSETGTSGYEQYF. Written as DNA, the CDR3 is TGTGCCAGCTCGGAGACCGGGACTAGCGGCTACGAGCAGTACTTC.

The chain employs TRBV5-4 and TRBJ2-5, with D possibly being TRBD2 (6 bases). V shed 4 bases and J shed 5 bases, with 12 bases lying between them. Germline CDR1 and CDR2: SGHNT and YYREEE (reference sequence). The CDR3 spans 13 residues. Here the CDR3 DNA reads TGTGCCAGCAGCCGAGCGGGCCCGGAGACCCAGTACTTC. Translation gives CASSRAGPETQYF. Complete variable domain (other parts from reference TRBV5-4 and TRBJ2-5): ETGVTQSPTHLIKTRGQQVTLRCSSQSGHNTVSWYQQALGQGPQFIFQYYREEENGRGNFPPRFSGLQFPNYSSELNVNALELDDSALYLCASSRAGPETQYFGPGTRLLVL.

The chain uses TRBV4-1 and TRBJ1-5; 8 bases align to TRBD1. Germline V gene sequence: CDR1 MGHRA, CDR2 YSYEKL. V lost 2 bases and J lost 3; bases outside the gene matches: 3. CDR3 length equals 15 residues. This CDR3 is CASSQTDRDNQPQHF. Written as DNA, the CDR3 is TGCGCCAGCAGCCAAACGGACAGGGACAATCAGCCCCAGCATTTT.

The CDR3 nucleotides read TGTGCCAGCAGCCAATTCGAGGGGGCGACCTATGGCTACACCTTC. This codes for CASSQFEGATYGYTF. The chain couples TRBV14 to TRBJ1-2, with TRBD1 matching 7 bases. Germline V lookup: CDR1 SGHDN, CDR2 FVKESK. This CDR3 region has 15 residues. The trim removed 2 bases at V and 4 bases at J, leaving 7 bases unmatched.

The chain links TRBV28 to TRBJ2-2, with TRBD2 as a possible D gene (5 bases). The germline V gene has CDR1 MDHEN and CDR2 SYDVKM. CDR3 length: 14 residues. Between the trimmed V and J ends, which lost 2 bases and 4 bases, there was a span of 8 bases. CDR3 sequence reads: CASSLVAGTGELFF. The CDR3 DNA sequence: TGTGCCAGCAGTTTAGTCGCGGGCACCGGGGAGCTGTTTTTT.

The V and J genes are TRBV30 and TRBJ2-7, with a possible D match to TRBD1 (5 bases). The V end lost 4 bases, the J end lost 2 bases, and 6 bases lay between the germline ends. Germline V gene data show CDR1 as GTSNPN and CDR2 as SVGIG (reference sequence). This CDR3 region has 11 residues. This chain's CDR3 is CAWKGPYEQYF. Written as DNA, the CDR3 is TGTGCCTGGAAGGGGCCCTACGAGCAGTACTTC.

V gene TRBV9 combines with J gene TRBJ2-1, with a weak D call TRBD2 (6 bases). The CDR3 loop spans 17 amino acids. In germline, CDR1 is SGDLS, CDR2 YYNGEE. V lost 2 bases to trimming and J lost 9 bases, with 24 bases between them. As DNA, the CDR3 is TGTGCCAGCAGCGTTGTAGTCGGGGGTCCCCCACCTGGTGAGCAGTTCTTC. This codes for CASSVVVGGPPPGEQFF.

V usage is TRBV7-6 and J usage is TRBJ2-5; 7 bases fit TRBD1. Germline CDR1 reads SGHVS; CDR2 reads FNYEAQ. The J segment lost 0 bases and the V segment lost 1 base, leaving 5 bases of the junction unmatched. The CDR3 totals 16 residues. In nucleotides, the CDR3 is TGTGCCAGCAGCTTAGGACAGACAGGGAACCAAGAGACCCAGTACTTC. It yields the protein CASSLGQTGNQETQYF.

The genes are TRBV27 and TRBJ1-6; TRBD1 is a possible D gene (5 bases). CDR1 and CDR2 from the germline V gene are MNHEY and SMNVEV (reference sequence). V was pared by 2 bases and J by 6 bases, with 11 bases between. The CDR3 spans 15 residues. The CDR3 spells CASSLAGDSNSPLHF. CDR3 DNA: TGTGCCAGCAGTTTAGCGGGGGATAGTAATTCACCCCTCCACTTT.

The chain carries TRBV27 and TRBJ2-1, with 11 bases lining up with TRBD1. The germline V gene encodes CDR1 MNHEY and CDR2 SMNVEV (reference sequence). CDR3 length: 16 amino acids. Trimming took 6 bases from V and 9 from J; bases not matched to a gene: 13. This chain's CDR3 is CASRAAGTGGVGEQFF. CDR3 in DNA: TGTGCCAGCAGAGCAGCCGGGACAGGGGGAGTTGGTGAGCAGTTCTTC.

V gene TRBV13 combines with J gene TRBJ1-3; 9 bases are shared with TRBD1. Germline assignment: CDR1 PRHDT and CDR2 FYEKMQ (reference sequence). The V segment lost 2 bases and the J segment 8 bases; nucleotides outside the gene matches: 4. CDR3 size: 14 residues. The CDR3 DNA follows: TGTGCCAGCAGCTTACAGGGACAGGGAGACACCATATATTTT. It is translated as CASSLQGQGDTIYF. The full variable domain, completed using reference TRBV13 and TRBJ1-3, is AAGVIQSPRHLIKEKRETATLKCYPIPRHDTVYWYQQGPGQDPQFLISFYEKMQSDKGSIPDRFSAQQFSDYHSELNMSSLELGDSALYFCASSLQGQGDTIYFGEGSWLTVV.

The chain carries TRBV5-1 and TRBJ2-1; 11 bases align to TRBD2. Germline CDR1 SGHRS, CDR2 YFSETQ. The length of the CDR3 is 15 residues. Trimming removed 4 bases from V and 7 bases from J; junction bases left unmatched: 7. In nucleotides, the CDR3 is TGCGCCAGCAGCCGCACTAGCGGGAGAGGTAATGAGCAGTTCTTC. This translates into CASSRTSGRGNEQFF.

The rearrangement joins TRBV2 to TRBJ1-4, with D hard to call. Germline V CDR1 and CDR2: SNHLY, FYNNEI. This CDR3 has 15 amino acids. The V gene lost 10 bases and the J gene lost 6 bases, with 21 bases spanning the gap. CDR3 coding DNA: TGTGCCACCCGGCCTCAAGGAGTTGAAGATGAAAAACTGTTTTTT. Its protein product is CATRPQGVEDEKLFF.

The chain links TRBV6-5 to TRBJ1-1; D possibly corresponds to TRBD1 (5 bases). V was trimmed by 5 bases and J by 0 bases, leaving 10 bases between them. CDR1 is MNHEY, CDR2 SVGAGI, per germline. The CDR3 is 14 residues long. CDR3 residues: CASSPPTVNTEAFF. In DNA form, the CDR3 reads TGTGCCAGCAGTCCCCCGACAGTGAACACTGAAGCTTTCTTT.

The chain carries TRBV27 and TRBJ1-2; perhaps TRBD1 as D (5 bases). Germline V CDR1 and CDR2: MNHEY, SMNVEV (reference sequence). V dropped 6 bases and J dropped 1 base, with 9 bases sitting between them. The CDR3 is 13 amino acids. CDR3 sequence (DNA): TGTGCCAGCAGACAGGCGAATAACTATGGCTACACCTTC. It codes for CASRQANNYGYTF.

The V call is TRBV2, the J call TRBJ1-2; TRBD1 agrees at 10 bases. This CDR3 has 15 amino acids. Germline assignment: CDR1 SNHLY and CDR2 FYNNEI. J was trimmed by 4 bases and V by 1 base; bases with no gene match: 3. CDR3 residues: CASSEGTGGGYGYTF. As DNA, the CDR3 is TGTGCCAGCAGTGAAGGGACAGGGGGAGGCTATGGCTACACCTTC.

The rearrangement joins TRBV30 to TRBJ2-5; unclear D gene. The CDR3 spans 15 residues. Germline CDR1 is GTSNPN and CDR2 is SVGIG (reference sequence). Trimming stripped 0 bases from V and 1 base from J, with 12 bases between. The CDR3 bases are TGTGCCTGGAGTGTACACGCAGGCCGCCAAGAGACCCAGTACTTC. It is translated as CAWSVHAGRQETQYF.

The chain links TRBV6-5 to TRBJ1-2; TRBD1 matches at 9 bases. CDR1 MNHEY and CDR2 SVGAGI come from the germline V gene. Trimming cost V 2 bases and J 3 bases; bases outside gene matches: 1. This CDR3 is 14 amino acids long. Written as DNA, the CDR3 is TGTGCCAGCAGTTACACAGGGGGCGACTATGGCTACACCTTC. Translated, it gives CASSYTGGDYGYTF.

The chain combines TRBV12-5 with TRBJ1-2; tentative D call: TRBD1 (5 bases). The CDR3 consists of 13 residues. Deletions cut 7 bases from V and 6 bases from J, with 15 bases between. Germline V gene data show CDR1 as LGHNT and CDR2 as FRNRAP. The DNA of the CDR3 is TGTGCTAGTGCCCCAGACAGCACGGATGGCTACACCTTC. It codes for CASAPDSTDGYTF.

The chain is built from TRBV10-1 and TRBJ2-2; D is uncertain. The CDR3 has 15 residues. CDR1 is WNHNN, CDR2 SYGVQD, per germline (reference sequence). V was shortened by 3 bases and J by 0 bases, with 8 bases between the two germline ends. CDR3 DNA sequence: TGCGCCAGCAGTGAAGGTACAGCGAACACCGGGGAGCTGTTTTTT. This encodes CASSEGTANTGELFF.